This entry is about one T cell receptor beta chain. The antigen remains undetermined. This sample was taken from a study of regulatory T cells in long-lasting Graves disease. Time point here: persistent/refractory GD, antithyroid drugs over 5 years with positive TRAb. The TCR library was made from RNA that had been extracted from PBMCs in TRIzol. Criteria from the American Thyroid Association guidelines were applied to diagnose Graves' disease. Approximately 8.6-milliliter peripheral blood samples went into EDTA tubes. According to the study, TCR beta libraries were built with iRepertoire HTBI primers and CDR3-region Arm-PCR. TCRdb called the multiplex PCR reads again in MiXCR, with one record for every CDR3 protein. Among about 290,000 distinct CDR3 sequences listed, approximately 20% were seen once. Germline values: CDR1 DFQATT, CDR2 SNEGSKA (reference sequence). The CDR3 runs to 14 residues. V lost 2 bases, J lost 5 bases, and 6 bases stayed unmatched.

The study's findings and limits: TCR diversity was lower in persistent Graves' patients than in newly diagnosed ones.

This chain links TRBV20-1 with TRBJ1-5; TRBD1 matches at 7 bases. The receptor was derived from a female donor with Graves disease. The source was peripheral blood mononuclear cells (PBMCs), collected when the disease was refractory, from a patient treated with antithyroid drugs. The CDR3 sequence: CSARKTGMDQPQHF. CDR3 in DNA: TGCAGTGCTAGAAAGACAGGGATGGATCAGCCCCAGCATTTT.